Reported below is one T cell receptor beta chain. These data belong to a study of blood T cell repertoires in COVID-19. Study background: Some COVID-19 samples were acute and others convalescent; all came from the United States, Italy and Spain.

CDR1 is LGHNA and CDR2 is YSLEER in the germline V gene. The CDR3 extends over 16 amino acids. Losses at the gene ends were 3 bases for V and 7 bases for J; bases not matched to a gene: 15. The method was immunoSEQ multiplex PCR; TCRdb's version includes in-frame clones alone and lacks a portion of them. Among 50,000 to 70,000 clones listed, approximately 89% were seen once. The sequenced sample consisted of peripheral blood. The TCR comes from a man between 60 and 75 years old with active or convalescent COVID-19. This chain connects TRBV4-3 to TRBJ2-7; TRBD1 aligns across 7 bases. The CDR3: CASSHLTGVDTGEQYF. CDR3 DNA sequence: TGCGCCAGCAGCCATCTCACAGGGGTCGATACAGGGGAGCAGTACTTC.